This TCR beta chain is drawn from a study of cytomegalovirus exposure and HLA in healthy donors. Findings of the study overall: Confirmation was obtained in vitro that a few CMV-associated chains are specific for CMV antigens.

The CDR3 consists of 17 residues. V shed 3 bases, J shed 7 bases, and the junction held 17 bases outside the gene matches. Germline assignment: CDR1 SGHRS and CDR2 YFSETQ. On this clone: Its matching antigen is unknown.

Libraries were prepared by immunoSEQ multiplex PCR; TCRdb keeps only in-frame clonotypes and omits some of them. There are 130,000 to 150,000 clones in the sample; 85% to 90% occur only once, and 8% to 9.5% lies in the top ten. The V and J genes are TRBV5-1 and TRBJ1-1; 8 bases align to TRBD1. Sequenced sample: PBMCs. This sequence originates from a woman aged 18-29 years in good health and CMV-seropositive. Here the CDR3 reads CASSSTGLGQGSGEAFF. The CDR3 DNA reads as TGCGCCAGCAGCTCGACGGGGCTCGGACAGGGAAGTGGTGAAGCTTTCTTT.